Below are 22 T cell receptor beta chains sequenced from a single sample in a study of blood T cell repertoires in COVID-19. Here immunoSEQ multiplex PCR was the method, and the copy in TCRdb shows in-frame clones only, minus some. Of around 210,000 clones listed, 84% were seen once; the top ten hold roughly 7.8%. The sequenced material came from peripheral blood. Receptor source: a woman of 80 years or more with COVID-19, enrolled during active disease.

The chain joins TRBV18 to TRBJ1-2; D remains ambiguous. The germline V gene has CDR1 KGHSH and CDR2 LQKENI. V shed 3 bases and J shed 2 bases, with 4 bases lying between them. The CDR3 covers 12 residues. CDR3 bases: TGTGCCAGCTCACCCTCGAACTATGGCTACACCTTC. It codes for CASSPSNYGYTF.

There are a few counts of this clone. The chain has TRBV19 and TRBJ1-5; 8 bases line up with TRBD1. Per germline, CDR1 LNHDA and CDR2 SQIVND (reference sequence). The CDR3 is made up of 15 amino acids. Trimming took 5 bases from V and 4 from J; bases not matched to a gene: 7. The CDR3 here is CASSRRQGRNQPQHF. The CDR3, as DNA: TGTGCCAGTAGTCGAAGACAGGGGAGGAATCAGCCCCAGCATTTT. The variable domain in full, completed from reference TRBV19 and TRBJ1-5, reads DGGITQSPKYLFRKEGQNVTLSCEQNLNHDAMYWYRQDPGQGLRLIYYSQIVNDFQKGDIAEGYSVSREKKESFPLTVTSAQKNPTAFYLCASSRRQGRNQPQHFGDGTRLSIL.

This clone has just one count. The J gene is TRBJ1-2, the V gene TRBV5-1; 8 bases fit TRBD1. Germline V gene sequence: CDR1 SGHRS, CDR2 YFSETQ. CDR3 length: 16 residues. The V gene end was trimmed by 1 base and the J gene end by 2 bases; junction bases not matched to a gene: 7. The CDR3: CASSLNPRTGNYGYTF. CDR3 in DNA: TGCGCCAGCAGCTTGAATCCCCGGACAGGGAACTATGGCTACACCTTC.

The chain recombines TRBV27 with TRBJ1-2, with no clear D. CDR3 length: 13 residues. V lost 3 bases and J lost 6, with 11 bases in between. Per the germline V gene, CDR1 is MNHEY and CDR2 is SMNVEV (reference sequence). The CDR3: CASSFRGWNGYTF. The CDR3 DNA follows: TGTGCCAGCAGTTTCCGGGGATGGAATGGCTACACCTTC.

The genes are TRBV2 and TRBJ1-1; the match to TRBD1 covers 8 bases. The V gene end was trimmed by 2 bases and the J gene end by 1 base; junction bases not matched to a gene: 9. The length of the CDR3 is 17 residues. Germline CDR1 SNHLY, CDR2 FYNNEI. Here the CDR3 reads CASSEPVSGQGNTEAFF. For the CDR3, the DNA is TGTGCCAGCAGTGAACCCGTTTCTGGACAGGGGAACACTGAAGCTTTCTTT.

The chain employs TRBV6-6 and TRBJ1-5; a weak D match, TRBD1 (5 bases). The germline V gene has CDR1 MNHNY and CDR2 SVGAGI (reference sequence). The V gene lost 6 bases and the J gene lost 5 bases, with 17 bases spanning the gap. The CDR3 runs to 15 residues. DNA of the CDR3: TGTGCCAGCAGAGGCGGACAAGGGAGGGATCAGCCCCAGCATTTT. Translating it yields CASRGGQGRDQPQHF.

The V gene is TRBV10-3, the J gene TRBJ1-3; D remains unclear. The CDR3 has 18 amino acids. Germline loops: CDR1 ENHRY, CDR2 SYGVKD. Trimming pared 0 bases from V and 4 bases from J, leaving 19 bases between. In nucleotides, the CDR3 is TGTGCCATCAGTGAGTCGGCCCACTCGGGTGGTTACGGAAACACCATATATTTT. It specifies CAISESAHSGGYGNTIYF.

This clone was observed a few times. The rearrangement links TRBV7-8 to TRBJ2-2; D is unclear. CDR1 and CDR2 from the germline V gene are SGHVS and FQNEAQ. The V end lost 1 base, the J end lost 6 bases, and 9 bases lay between the germline ends. The CDR3 spans 14 residues. The CDR3 bases are TGTGCCAGCAGCTTAGAAACCGGTGCCGGGGAGCTGTTTTTT. Amino acids: CASSLETGAGELFF.

The chain carries TRBV5-1 and TRBJ1-5; tentative D call: TRBD1 (5 bases). Per germline, CDR1 SGHRS and CDR2 YFSETQ. With 0 bases removed from V and 1 base from J, the gap between germline ends came to 8 bases. CDR3 length: 15 amino acids. The CDR3 loop is CASSLGGGSNQPQHF. The CDR3 DNA is TGCGCCAGCAGCTTGGGCGGGGGGAGCAATCAGCCCCAGCATTTT.

The chain has TRBV3-1 (or the pseudogene TRBV3-2) and TRBJ1-2; D gene unclear. The germline V gene encodes CDR1 LGHDT and CDR2 YNNKEL (reference sequence). This CDR3 is 12 amino acids long. The V gene lost 3 bases and the J gene lost 5 bases, with 7 bases spanning the gap. The CDR3 sequence: CASSHAEYGYTF. The CDR3 coding sequence is TGTGCCAGCAGCCACGCGGAGTATGGCTACACCTTC.

The rearrangement uses TRBV5-1 and TRBJ1-2; tentatively, D is TRBD1 (6 bases). V was pared by 3 bases and J by 0 bases, with 30 bases between. Germline CDR1 SGHRS, CDR2 YFSETQ. The CDR3 contains 21 residues. CDR3 loop: CASSSPGTLNPGEFANYGYTF. The CDR3 bases are TGCGCCAGCAGCTCACCCGGGACACTCAACCCCGGGGAATTTGCTAACTATGGCTACACCTTC.

The chain employs TRBV7-9 and TRBJ1-6; D unclear. Trimming stripped 1 base from V and 0 bases from J, with 4 bases between. The CDR3 covers 15 residues. The germline gives CDR1 SEHNR, CDR2 FQNEAQ (reference sequence). As DNA, the CDR3 is TGTGCCAGCAGCTTAGACGGCTCCTATAATTCACCCCTCCACTTT. Residues: CASSLDGSYNSPLHF. Full variable domain (missing parts from reference TRBV7-9 and TRBJ1-6): DTGVSQNPRHKITKRGQNVTFRCDPISEHNRLYWYRQTLGQGPEFLTYFQNEAQLEKSRLLSDRFSAERPKGSFSTLEIQRTEQGDSAMYLCASSLDGSYNSPLHFGNGTRLTVT.

This clone was counted a few times. The CDR3 is CASSLTGRRYGYTF. CDR3 bases: TGTGCCAGCAGCCTGACAGGGCGACGCTATGGCTACACCTTC. The chain uses TRBV27 and TRBJ1-2; 7 bases agree with TRBD1. V lost 6 bases and J lost 4; bases outside the gene matches: 8. Germline CDR1 is MNHEY and CDR2 is SMNVEV (reference sequence). The CDR3 loop spans 14 amino acids.

The chain combines TRBV2 with TRBJ1-4; D possibly corresponds to TRBD1 (5 bases). Germline V gene sequence: CDR1 SNHLY, CDR2 FYNNEI. The V end lost 5 bases, the J end lost 4 bases, and 14 bases lay between the germline ends. This CDR3 is built from 15 residues. CDR3 DNA: TGTGCCAGCAGTTATTTGGGGCCCCTTAATGAAAAACTGTTTTTT. This sequence encodes CASSYLGPLNEKLFF.

The rearrangement uses TRBV19 and TRBJ1-5; D gene ambiguous. This CDR3 has 13 residues. Trimming cost V 4 bases and J 6 bases, with 10 bases left between them. Germline CDR1 is LNHDA and CDR2 is SQIVND (reference sequence). Here the CDR3 DNA reads TGTGCCAGTAGTAAGGGAGCGGTTCAGCCCCAGCATTTT. Translation gives CASSKGAVQPQHF.

The V call is TRBV5-1, the J call TRBJ1-5, with 8 bases that match TRBD1. V lost 0 bases, J lost 9 bases, and 11 bases stayed unmatched. CDR3 size: 16 residues. Germline V gene sequence: CDR1 SGHRS, CDR2 YFSETQ. The CDR3 sequence: CASSLVSQGEGGPQHF. The CDR3 DNA is TGCGCCAGCAGCTTGGTGTCACAGGGGGAGGGGGGGCCCCAGCATTTT.

The V gene is TRBV19, the J gene TRBJ1-5; 7 positions match TRBD1. This CDR3 region has 14 residues. Germline V CDR1 and CDR2: LNHDA, SQIVND (reference sequence). V lost 4 bases to trimming and J lost 4 bases; unmatched junction nucleotides: 4. CDR3: CASSTPGGNQPQHF. The CDR3 DNA is TGTGCCAGTAGTACCCCAGGGGGGAATCAGCCCCAGCATTTT.

In nucleotides, the CDR3 is TGTGCAAGTCGCTTAGCACTTGGCGGGAGGGCGTATAGATACTCCTACAATGAGCAGTTCTTC. This sequence encodes CASRLALGGRAYRYSYNEQFF. The chain carries TRBV12-2 and TRBJ2-1; the DNA was not used to check the table's D call, TRBD2. TRBV12-2 is an annotated pseudogene. The CDR3 has 21 residues.

The chain has TRBV7-8 and TRBJ2-1, with 9 nucleotides matching TRBD1. The ends lost 1 base at V and 1 base at J; junction bases unmatched: 5. Germline V lookup: CDR1 SGHVS, CDR2 FQNEAQ. The CDR3 loop spans 17 amino acids. CDR3 nucleotide sequence: TGTGCCAGCAGCTTAGGACAGGGGGTTTGGTCCTACAATGAGCAGTTCTTC. It is translated as CASSLGQGVWSYNEQFF.

This clone was detected only once. The V gene is TRBV4-1, the J gene TRBJ1-4; 9 bases agree with TRBD1. Germline V gene lookup returns CDR1 MGHRA and CDR2 YSYEKL. Unmatched junction bases numbered 5, after V lost 1 base and J lost 5 bases. This CDR3 region has 16 residues. The CDR3 spells CASSQAPGTGNEKLFF. The DNA of the CDR3 is TGCGCCAGCAGCCAAGCCCCCGGGACAGGGAATGAAAAACTGTTTTTT.

The gene calls are TRBV5-4 and TRBJ2-2, with D perhaps matching TRBD2 (5 bases). Trimming cost V 6 bases and J 7 bases, with 16 bases left between them. Germline V gene sequence: CDR1 SGHNT, CDR2 YYREEE (reference sequence). There are 14 residues in the CDR3. The CDR3 nucleotides read TGTGCCAGCACCGAGAGCCTTGGGAGCGGGGAGCTGTTTTTT. This gives the protein CASTESLGSGELFF. Full variable domain (remainder filled in from reference TRBV5-4 and TRBJ2-2): ETGVTQSPTHLIKTRGQQVTLRCSSQSGHNTVSWYQQALGQGPQFIFQYYREEENGRGNFPPRFSGLQFPNYSSELNVNALELDDSALYLCASTESLGSGELFFGEGSRLTVL.

The rearrangement joins TRBV29-1 to TRBJ2-1; 10 bases line up with TRBD2. With V trimmed by 7 bases and J by 9 bases, 9 bases remained unmatched. The CDR3 has 13 amino acids. Germline lookup yields CDR1 SQVTM and CDR2 ANQGSEA. CDR3 loop: CSAGLAAEGEQFF. In nucleotides, the CDR3 is TGCAGCGCTGGACTAGCGGCGGAGGGTGAGCAGTTCTTC.